The clone carrying this T cell receptor (beta chain) was counted a single time. What it binds is not known. This sample was included in a study of OX40 agonist ivuxolimab in advanced cancers. Study details: Each patient was given ivuxolimab into a vein every 2 weeks, at 0.01 to 10 mg/kg. The dose-escalation group included hepatocellular carcinoma, melanoma, renal cell carcinoma and head and neck cancer. Whole-study findings and limits: Expanded clones tended on average to be more numerous among CD8+ T cells than CD4+.

This CDR3 has 14 amino acids. With 8 bases clipped from V and 1 base from J, the junction kept 4 bases outside the gene matches. The germline gives CDR1 SEHNR, CDR2 FQNEAQ (reference sequence). Data came from immunoSEQ multiplex PCR; TCRdb stores just in-frame clones and leaves some out. The data show about 64,000 clones, with 88% seen just once and 0.67% held by the top ten. The sample here was CD4+ or CD8+ T cells sorted from blood, taken in a trial of the OX40 agonist ivuxolimab. The clonotype was recovered from an adult with an advanced solid tumor such as melanoma, head and neck, liver or kidney cancer. V and J are TRBV7-9 and TRBJ2-2, with 7 bases fitting TRBD2. DNA of the CDR3: TGTGCCAGCGCGGGAGTCCTGAACACCGGGGAGCTGTTTTTT. This gives the protein CASAGVLNTGELFF.